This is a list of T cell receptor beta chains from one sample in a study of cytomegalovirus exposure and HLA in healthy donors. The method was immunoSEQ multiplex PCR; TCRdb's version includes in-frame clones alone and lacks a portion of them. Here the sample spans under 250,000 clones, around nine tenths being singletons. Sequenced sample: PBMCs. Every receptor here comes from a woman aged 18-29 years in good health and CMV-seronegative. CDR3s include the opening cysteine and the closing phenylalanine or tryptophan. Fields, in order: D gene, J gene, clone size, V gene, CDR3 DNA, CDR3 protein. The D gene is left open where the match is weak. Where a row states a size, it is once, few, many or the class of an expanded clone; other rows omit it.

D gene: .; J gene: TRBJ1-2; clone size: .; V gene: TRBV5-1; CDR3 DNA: TGCGCCAGCAGCTTGGATACAGGGTCCCCTCGCTATGGCTACACCTTC; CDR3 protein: CASSLDTGSPRYGYTF
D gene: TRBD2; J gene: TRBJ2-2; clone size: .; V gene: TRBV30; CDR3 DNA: TGTGCCTGGAGTGTCCGAGCGGGAGGGCCCGGGGAGCTGTTTTTT; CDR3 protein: CAWSVRAGGPGELFF
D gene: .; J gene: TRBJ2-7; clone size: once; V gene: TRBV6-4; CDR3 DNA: TGTGCCAGCATATGGCAGGACAGCTCATACGAGCAGTACTTC; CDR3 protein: CASIWQDSSYEQYF
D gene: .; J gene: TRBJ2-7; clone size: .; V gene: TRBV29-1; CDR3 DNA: TGCAGCGCAAGATCTCGCGGGGCTTCCTACGAGCAGTACTTC; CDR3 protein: CSARSRGASYEQYF
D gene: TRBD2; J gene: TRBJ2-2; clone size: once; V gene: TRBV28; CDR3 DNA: TGTGCCAGCAGTTACATTTTTCTGGGACTAGCCGGGGAGCTGTTTTTT; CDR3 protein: CASSYIFLGLAGELFF
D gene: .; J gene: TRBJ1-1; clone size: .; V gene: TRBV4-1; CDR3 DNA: TGCGCCAGCAGCCAGGCGCGAGGAACCAACACTGAAGCTTTCTTT; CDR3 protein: CASSQARGTNTEAFF
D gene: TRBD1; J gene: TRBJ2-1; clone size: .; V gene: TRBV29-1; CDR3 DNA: TGCAGCGTTGAAGATAGGGTCGGGACAGGGGTAAACAATGAGCAGTTCTTC; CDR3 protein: CSVEDRVGTGVNNEQFF
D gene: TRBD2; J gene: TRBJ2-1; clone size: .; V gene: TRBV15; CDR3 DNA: TGTGCCACCAGCCATCATAGCGGGACCTCCTACAATGAGCAGTTCTTC; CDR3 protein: CATSHHSGTSYNEQFF
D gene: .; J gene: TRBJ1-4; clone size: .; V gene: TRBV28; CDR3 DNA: TGTGCCAGCACTCCCCTTTTTTTGGCATCTAATGAAAAACTGTTTTTT; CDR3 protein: CASTPLFLASNEKLFF
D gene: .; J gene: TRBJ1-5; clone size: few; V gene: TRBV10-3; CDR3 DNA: TGTGCCACCAAACAGGGTTCTAGCAATCAGCCCCAGCATTTT; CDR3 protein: CATKQGSSNQPQHF
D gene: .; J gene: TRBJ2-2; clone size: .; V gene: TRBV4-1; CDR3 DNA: TGCGCCAGCAGCCAAGATAGCCATAGGGAGGACACCGGGGAGCTGTTTTTT; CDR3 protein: CASSQDSHREDTGELFF
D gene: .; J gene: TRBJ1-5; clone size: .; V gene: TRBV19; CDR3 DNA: TGTGCCAGTAGCGCGGATAGCAATCAGCCCCAGCATTTT; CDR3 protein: CASSADSNQPQHF
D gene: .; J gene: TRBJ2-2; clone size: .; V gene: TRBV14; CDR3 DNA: TGTGCCAGCAGCCGACAGGCGGGAGACACCGGGGAGCTGTTTTTT; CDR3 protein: CASSRQAGDTGELFF
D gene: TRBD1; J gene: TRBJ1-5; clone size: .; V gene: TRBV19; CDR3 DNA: TGTGCCAGTAGTATTGCTTCGACAGGGAGTGTTCAGCCCCAGCATTTT; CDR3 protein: CASSIASTGSVQPQHF
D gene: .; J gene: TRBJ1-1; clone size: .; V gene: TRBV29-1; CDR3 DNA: TGCAGCGTTGAAGAAAGGGGTAACACTGAAGCTTTCTTT; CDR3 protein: CSVEERGNTEAFF
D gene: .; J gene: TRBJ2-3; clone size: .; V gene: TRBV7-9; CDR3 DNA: TGTGCCACCCGGCAGGGCCAAGATACGCAGTATTTT; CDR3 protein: CATRQGQDTQYF
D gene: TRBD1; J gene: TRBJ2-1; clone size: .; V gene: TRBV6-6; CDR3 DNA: TGTGCCAGCGGACTACCGGGACAGGGGGCGCGCGAGCAGTTCTTC; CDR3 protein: CASGLPGQGAREQFF